This paragraph reports one T cell receptor beta chain. These data are taken from a study of blood T cell repertoires in COVID-19. Clones were read by immunoSEQ multiplex PCR, and TCRdb kept only the in-frame ones, dropping some. The data hold about 150,000 clones, with approximately 91% observed a single time. This CDR3 is built from 15 residues. Germline CDR1 reads SGHNT; CDR2 reads YYREEE (reference sequence). Trimming at V came to 3 bases and at J to 5 bases, leaving 10 bases not matched to a gene. The gene calls are TRBV5-4 and TRBJ2-7, with 8 bases aligning to TRBD2. The sequenced sample was peripheral blood. The receptor comes from a human donor in a cohort sampled during active COVID-19. The CDR3 DNA reads TGTGCCAGCAGCTCCGGGACTAGATCTTCCCACGAGCAGTACTTC. Protein: CASSSGTRSSHEQYF.